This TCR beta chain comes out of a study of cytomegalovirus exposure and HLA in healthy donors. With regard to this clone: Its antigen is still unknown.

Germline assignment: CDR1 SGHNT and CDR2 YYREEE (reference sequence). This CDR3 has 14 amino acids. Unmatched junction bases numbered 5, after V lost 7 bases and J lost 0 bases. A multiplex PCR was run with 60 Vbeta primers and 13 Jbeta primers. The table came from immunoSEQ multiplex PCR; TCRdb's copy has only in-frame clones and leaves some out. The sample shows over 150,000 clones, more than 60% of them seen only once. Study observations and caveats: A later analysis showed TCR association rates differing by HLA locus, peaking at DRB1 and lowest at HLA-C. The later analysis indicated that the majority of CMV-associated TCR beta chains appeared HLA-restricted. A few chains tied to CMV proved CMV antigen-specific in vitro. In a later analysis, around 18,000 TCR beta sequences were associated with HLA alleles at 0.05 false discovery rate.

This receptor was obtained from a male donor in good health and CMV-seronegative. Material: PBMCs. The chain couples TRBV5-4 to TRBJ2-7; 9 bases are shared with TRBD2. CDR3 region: CASGAGGSSYEQYF. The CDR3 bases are TGTGCCAGCGGTGCGGGGGGGAGCTCCTACGAGCAGTACTTC.